One sample yielded the 27 T cell receptor beta chains listed below, sequenced in a study of monozygotic twins with inflammatory bowel disease (dated by TCRdb to about 2019). Library preparation used 5' RACE. Instrument used: Illumina HiSeq 2500. The reads went through TCRdb reprocessing, and each CDR3 protein sequence gets one entry with no DNA. The table of this sample itemizes more than 100,000 distinct CDR3 sequences. Roughly 1.9% of the sample is taken by the ten largest. The sequenced sample was blood. The receptors come from a human donor with ulcerative colitis or Crohn's disease, or a healthy co-twin of an affected twin (not recorded which).

The V and J genes are TRBV16 and TRBJ2-7. Germline CDR1 and CDR2: KGHSY and FQNENV. The CDR3 spans 13 residues. This chain's CDR3 is CASSQSLDYEQYF.

The CDR3 loop is CASSPRLAARGTQYF. The chain combines TRBV12-3 or TRBV12-4 with TRBJ2-5; TCRdb's D call of TRBD2 is untestable without DNA. The CDR3 loop spans 15 amino acids.

This chain joins TRBV9 and TRBJ2-7. The CDR3 runs 15 residues. In germline, CDR1 is SGDLS, CDR2 YYNGEE. The CDR3 sequence is CASSVTSGTSYEQYF. Together with reference TRBV9 and TRBJ2-7, the CDR3 gives the full variable domain: DSGVTQTPKHLITATGQRVTLRCSPRSGDLSVYWYQQSLDQGLQFLIQYYNGEERAKGNILERFSAQQFPDLHSELNLSSLELGDSALYFCASSVTSGTSYEQYFGPGTRLTVT.

V and J are TRBV9 and TRBJ1-2; absent DNA, TCRdb's TRBD1 call cannot be checked. This CDR3 region has 14 residues. Germline values: CDR1 SGDLS, CDR2 YYNGEE. The CDR3 here is CASSVSRAVYGYTF.

The V and J genes are TRBV12-3 or TRBV12-4 and TRBJ1-5; the D call from TCRdb, TRBD1, cannot be confirmed without DNA. The CDR3 length is 17 residues. This CDR3 is CASSSKNGQNSNQPQHF.

This rearrangement joins TRBV6-1 to TRBJ2-7; the TCRdb call, TRBD1, lacks DNA for checking. CDR3 length equals 15 residues. The germline V gene encodes CDR1 MNHNS and CDR2 SASEGT. The CDR3 protein is CASSSAGTVPLEQYF.

The rearrangement links TRBV19 to TRBJ1-1; as DNA is missing, the TRBD1 call by TCRdb cannot be tested. Germline lookup yields CDR1 LNHDA and CDR2 SQIVND (reference sequence). This CDR3 is 13 amino acids long. CDR3 in amino acids: CASSPSTLTEAFF.

The rearrangement joins TRBV3-1 to TRBJ2-1. Germline V lookup: CDR1 LGHDT, CDR2 YNNKEL (reference sequence). This CDR3 spans 16 amino acids. This CDR3 reads CASSQRSTRSGSTQFF.

V is TRBV21-1 and J is TRBJ2-1; TCRdb outputs TRBD2, but without DNA this stays unchecked. TRBV21-1 is flagged as a pseudogene. This CDR3 has 18 amino acids. CDR3 protein: CASSKSVGPSESYNEQFF.

This rearrangement joins TRBV12-3 or TRBV12-4 to TRBJ1-3; the D call from TCRdb, TRBD1, cannot be confirmed without DNA. The CDR3 length is 14 residues. The CDR3 region is CAITGAYLGNTIYF.

The chain joins TRBV12-3 or TRBV12-4 to TRBJ1-1; without DNA, the TCRdb call of TRBD1 cannot be checked. The CDR3 runs to 12 residues. CDR3: CASSMGVFEAFF.

The genes are TRBV6-2 or TRBV6-3 and TRBJ2-1; lacking DNA, the TRBD2 call made by TCRdb goes unchecked. From germline, CDR1 is MNHEY and CDR2 SVGEGT. This CDR3 is 15 amino acids long. CDR3 protein: CASSFRRLASNEQFF.

This chain joins TRBV6-5 and TRBJ2-7; TCRdb picks TRBD1, but there is no DNA to check that call. CDR1 MNHEY and CDR2 SVGAGI come from the germline V gene. CDR3 length equals 14 residues. CDR3 region: CASSYAYRAGEQYF.

The rearrangement uses TRBV5-1 and TRBJ2-5; TCRdb picks TRBD1, but there is no DNA to check that call. The CDR3 contains 14 residues. Germline V CDR1 and CDR2: SGHRS, YFSETQ. This chain's CDR3 is CASSFRQGQETQYF.

The CDR3 loop reads CASSTIRTSGSYEQYF. This chain joins TRBV7-9 and TRBJ2-7; TCRdb's D call of TRBD2 is untestable without DNA. Germline V lookup: CDR1 SEHNR, CDR2 FQNEAQ (reference sequence). The CDR3 is 16 residues long.

This chain uses TRBV12-3 or TRBV12-4 with TRBJ2-2; TCRdb's D call of TRBD1 is untestable without DNA. The CDR3 length is 16 residues. This chain's CDR3 is CASSPRDTLNTGELFF.

The CDR3: CAISFRDNTGELFF. The V gene is TRBV10-3, the J gene TRBJ2-2; TCRdb outputs TRBD1, but without DNA this stays unchecked. CDR1 ENHRY and CDR2 SYGVKD come from the germline V gene. This CDR3 is 14 amino acids long.

V is TRBV4-3 and J is TRBJ2-7; no DNA is available, so the TRBD1 call from TCRdb remains unchecked. The CDR3 spans 15 residues. Germline V CDR1 and CDR2: LGHNA, YSLEER. The CDR3: CASSQGSDRAYEQYF.

The chain recombines TRBV12-3 or TRBV12-4 with TRBJ2-3. The CDR3 length is 13 residues. The CDR3 here is CASSFSRTDTQYF.

The CDR3 here is CASSFARTGDTGELFF. This chain links TRBV11-2 with TRBJ2-2; TCRdb designates TRBD1, a call that cannot be tested without DNA. The CDR3 is 16 residues long. In germline, CDR1 is SGHAT, CDR2 FQNNGV.

The V call is TRBV24-1, the J call TRBJ2-1. The CDR3 runs 16 residues. Germline V lookup: CDR1 KGHDR, CDR2 SFDVKD. CDR3 in amino acids: CATSDPTQRSYNEQFF.

This chain links TRBV4-3 with TRBJ2-1; TCRdb's D gene call, TRBD2, goes unchecked for lack of DNA. Germline values: CDR1 LGHNA, CDR2 YSLEER. This CDR3 has 15 residues. The CDR3 reads CASSQAQAPYNEQFF.

The chain carries TRBV5-1 and TRBJ2-5; there is no DNA to check the TCRdb D call of TRBD1. CDR1 SGHRS and CDR2 YFSETQ come from the germline V gene. This CDR3 is 13 amino acids long. The chain's CDR3 is CASSYRGDETQYF.

V is TRBV20-1 and J is TRBJ2-2; there is no DNA to check the TCRdb D call of TRBD2. Germline assignment: CDR1 DFQATT and CDR2 SNEGSKA (reference sequence). This CDR3 contains 12 residues. CDR3 sequence: CSGTSVTGELFF.

The chain's CDR3 is CSASPGLGYNEQFF. The chain combines TRBV20-1 with TRBJ2-1; TCRdb lists TRBD2, though no DNA is available to test this call. This CDR3 region has 14 residues. Germline loops: CDR1 DFQATT, CDR2 SNEGSKA (reference sequence).

The rearrangement uses TRBV12-3 or TRBV12-4 and TRBJ2-2; TCRdb outputs TRBD1, but without DNA this stays unchecked. The CDR3 is 17 amino acids. The CDR3 spells CASSARDRGMVTGELFF.

CDR3 amino acids: CASSQLAGLAGHSPLHF. The V gene is TRBV3-1, the J gene TRBJ1-6. Germline loops: CDR1 LGHDT, CDR2 YNNKEL (reference sequence). The CDR3 is 17 amino acids.